This T cell receptor beta chain was documented in a study of blood T cell repertoires in COVID-19. Looking at the study overall: Sources were T cells, B-cell-depleted T cells, or PBMCs; the material itself was cDNA or gDNA.

The CDR3 covers 15 residues. J gave up 5 bases and V 0 bases, and 2 bases lay outside the gene matches. Germline CDR1 and CDR2: SGDLS and YYNGEE. Authors' methods: How many nucleated cells were present was estimated from reference gene primer amplification. Libraries were prepared by immunoSEQ multiplex PCR; TCRdb keeps only in-frame clonotypes and omits some of them. V, J and clone size are those of that table, while D and trimming were read from the DNA. The top ten clones hold about 2.5% of a sample with some 90,000 clones, about nine tenths of them seen once. The rearrangement uses TRBV9 and TRBJ1-4; 9 bases map to TRBD1. The sample consisted of peripheral blood. The sequence was obtained from a man between 45 and 60 years old with acute or convalescent COVID-19. The CDR3 spells CASSVADRGNEKLFF. CDR3 DNA: TGTGCCAGCAGCGTAGCTGACAGGGGGAATGAAAAACTGTTTTTT.